The clone carrying this T cell receptor (beta chain) was counted a single time. The record originates from a study of T cell responses to AZD1222 COVID-19 vaccine. The assay was immunoSEQ multiplex PCR, and TCRdb's table has in-frame clones only and misses some. The sample yields about 85,000 clones, 88% seen once. V was shortened by 6 bases and J by 6 bases, with 29 bases between the two germline ends. Germline assignment: CDR1 SNHLY and CDR2 FYNNEI. There are 19 residues in the CDR3. Here the sequenced sample was peripheral blood, taken on day 0 of AZD1222 vaccination. The rearrangement uses TRBV2 and TRBJ2-2; D is perhaps TRBD2 (7 bases). This TCR derives from an adult in good health. CDR3 sequence reads: CASRRSTGPGGRGSGELFF. CDR3 bases: TGTGCCAGCAGAAGGTCCACCGGCCCCGGGGGGCGAGGATCCGGGGAGCTGTTTTTT. Full variable domain (missing parts from reference TRBV2 and TRBJ2-2): EPEVTQTPSHQVTQMGQEVILRCVPISNHLYFYWYRQILGQKVEFLVSFYNNEISEKSEIFDDQFSVERPDGSNFTLKIRSTKLEDSAMYFCASRRSTGPGGRGSGELFFGEGSRLTVL.